A selection of T cell receptor beta chains follows, all from one sample in a study of blood T cells in healthy people across ages. TCRdb ran MiXCR on the 5' RACE reads and lists one entry per CDR3 protein. The sample has approximately 730,000 distinct CDR3 sequences, 40% to 45% seen once. The sample taken for sequencing was blood. These receptors were collected from a woman aged 55-70 years in good health. The CDR3 runs from the conserved cysteine through the conserved F or W. Fields, in order: clone size, V gene, J gene, D gene, CDR3 protein, CDR3 DNA. D genes are given only for firm matches. The size of a clone is reported for some rows only, either as once, few or many, or as a class for expanded clones.

clone_size: many; v_call: TRBV15; j_call: TRBJ2-4; d_call: -; cdr3_aa: CATSRDSGDGNIQYF; cdr3_nt: TGTGCCACCAGCAGAGATTCGGGAGACGGGAACATTCAGTACTTC
clone_size: -; v_call: TRBV7-2; j_call: TRBJ2-5; d_call: TRBD1; cdr3_aa: CASSIRGQELQETQYF; cdr3_nt: TGTGCCAGCAGCATAAGGGGGCAGGAGCTTCAAGAGACCCAGTACTTC
clone_size: -; v_call: TRBV10-3; j_call: TRBJ2-7; d_call: -; cdr3_aa: CAISLDGYNEQYF; cdr3_nt: TGTGCCATCAGCCTGGACGGCTACAATGAGCAGTACTTC
clone_size: few; v_call: TRBV20-1; j_call: TRBJ1-2; d_call: -; cdr3_aa: CSASRQEGNYGYTF; cdr3_nt: TGCAGTGCTAGTCGACAGGAGGGCAACTATGGCTACACCTTC
clone_size: -; v_call: TRBV12-5; j_call: TRBJ2-1; d_call: -; cdr3_aa: CTSGLVLDEQFF; cdr3_nt: TGTACTAGTGGTTTGGTACTTGATGAGCAGTTCTTC
clone_size: once; v_call: TRBV20-1; j_call: TRBJ2-3; d_call: -; cdr3_aa: CRARLSGDTQYF; cdr3_nt: TGCAGGGCCAGGTTGAGTGGGGATACGCAGTATTTT
clone_size: few; v_call: TRBV24-1; j_call: TRBJ2-2; d_call: -; cdr3_aa: CATSDPGLGSSGELFF; cdr3_nt: TGTGCCACCAGTGATCCGGGACTCGGGTCCTCCGGGGAGCTGTTTTTT
clone_size: many; v_call: TRBV10-3; j_call: TRBJ2-3; d_call: -; cdr3_aa: CAISEFGVGADTQYF; cdr3_nt: TGTGCCATCAGTGAGTTCGGAGTAGGCGCGGATACGCAGTATTTT
clone_size: -; v_call: TRBV7-2; j_call: TRBJ2-1; d_call: -; cdr3_aa: CASSLRPSGITYNEQFF; cdr3_nt: TGTGCCAGCAGCTTACGCCCCTCAGGGATTACCTACAATGAGCAGTTCTTC
clone_size: -; v_call: TRBV15; j_call: TRBJ1-2; d_call: -; cdr3_aa: CATCIDSANYGYTF; cdr3_nt: TGTGCCACCTGCATAGACAGTGCTAACTATGGCTACACCTTC
clone_size: -; v_call: TRBV9; j_call: TRBJ2-5; d_call: -; cdr3_aa: CASSASGAGVETQYF; cdr3_nt: TGTGCCAGCAGCGCTTCCGGGGCAGGGGTAGAGACCCAGTACTTC
clone_size: few; v_call: TRBV21-1; j_call: TRBJ2-1; d_call: -; cdr3_aa: CASSKDGTSYNEQFF; cdr3_nt: TGTGCCAGCAGCAAAGATGGAACCTCCTACAATGAGCAGTTCTTC
clone_size: few; v_call: TRBV24-1; j_call: TRBJ2-1; d_call: -; cdr3_aa: CATSVPGWDNEQFF; cdr3_nt: TGTGCCACCAGTGTCCCGGGCTGGGACAATGAGCAGTTCTTC
clone_size: -; v_call: TRBV3-1; j_call: TRBJ1-2; d_call: TRBD1; cdr3_aa: CASSQVLTGFYGYTF; cdr3_nt: TGTGCCAGCAGCCAAGTTTTGACAGGGTTCTATGGCTACACCTTC
clone_size: -; v_call: TRBV6-2/TRBV6-3; j_call: TRBJ1-2; d_call: TRBD1; cdr3_aa: CASSDTDRVSGYTF; cdr3_nt: TGTGCCAGCAGTGACACGGACAGGGTTAGCGGCTACACCTTC
clone_size: few; v_call: TRBV6-5; j_call: TRBJ1-2; d_call: TRBD1; cdr3_aa: CASRTDRGSLNYGYTF; cdr3_nt: TGTGCCAGCAGAACGGACAGGGGTAGCCTGAACTATGGCTACACCTTC
clone_size: -; v_call: TRBV6-6; j_call: TRBJ2-5; d_call: TRBD1; cdr3_aa: CASRPTGLGETQYF; cdr3_nt: TGTGCCAGCAGACCGACAGGGCTGGGAGAGACCCAGTACTTC
clone_size: -; v_call: TRBV18; j_call: TRBJ2-7; d_call: -; cdr3_aa: CASSPKRTESSYEQYF; cdr3_nt: TGTGCCAGCTCACCAAAGAGGACAGAGAGCTCCTACGAGCAGTACTTC
clone_size: -; v_call: TRBV9; j_call: TRBJ2-3; d_call: TRBD1; cdr3_aa: CASSVAGGTQYF; cdr3_nt: TGTGCCAGCAGCGTAGCAGGGGGTACGCAGTATTTT
clone_size: few; v_call: TRBV7-2; j_call: TRBJ1-5; d_call: -; cdr3_aa: CASSPGQAGRNQPQHF; cdr3_nt: TGTGCCAGCAGCCCCGGACAAGCCGGGCGCAATCAGCCCCAGCATTTT
clone_size: few; v_call: TRBV12-3/TRBV12-4; j_call: TRBJ2-1; d_call: TRBD2; cdr3_aa: CASSWRTSGSNEQFF; cdr3_nt: TGTGCCAGCAGTTGGCGGACTAGCGGGAGCAATGAGCAGTTCTTC
clone_size: -; v_call: TRBV7-3; j_call: TRBJ2-1; d_call: TRBD1; cdr3_aa: CASSTRQGAYNEQFF; cdr3_nt: TGTGCCAGCAGCACCCGACAGGGGGCCTACAATGAGCAGTTCTTC
clone_size: -; v_call: TRBV6-1; j_call: TRBJ2-7; d_call: -; cdr3_aa: CASSEVRGNEQYF; cdr3_nt: TGTGCCAGCAGTGAAGTCCGGGGGAACGAGCAGTACTTC
clone_size: -; v_call: TRBV9; j_call: TRBJ2-5; d_call: TRBD2; cdr3_aa: CASSVATSREETQYF; cdr3_nt: TGTGCCAGCAGCGTAGCGACTAGCAGAGAAGAGACCCAGTACTTC
clone_size: -; v_call: TRBV5-6; j_call: TRBJ1-2; d_call: TRBD1; cdr3_aa: CASSLDRDPGYTF; cdr3_nt: TGTGCCAGCAGCTTAGACAGGGATCCTGGCTACACCTTC
clone_size: -; v_call: TRBV20-1; j_call: TRBJ2-3; d_call: TRBD2; cdr3_aa: CSTRDVHPLAGGTDTQYF; cdr3_nt: TGCAGTACTAGAGATGTCCATCCACTAGCGGGGGGCACAGATACGCAGTATTTT
clone_size: once; v_call: TRBV24-1; j_call: TRBJ1-1; d_call: -; cdr3_aa: CATSDSGTLQGAFF; cdr3_nt: TGTGCCACCAGTGACTCCGGGACCTTGCAAGGGGCTTTCTTT
clone_size: few; v_call: TRBV6-5; j_call: TRBJ2-3; d_call: -; cdr3_aa: CASRGGDYSTDTQYF; cdr3_nt: TGTGCCAGCAGAGGGGGGGACTACAGCACAGATACGCAGTATTTT
clone_size: -; v_call: TRBV25-1; j_call: TRBJ2-7; d_call: TRBD1; cdr3_aa: CASSLPDRVYEQYF; cdr3_nt: TGTGCCAGCAGTCTGCCGGACAGGGTCTACGAGCAGTACTTC
clone_size: -; v_call: TRBV3-1; j_call: TRBJ2-1; d_call: -; cdr3_aa: CASSQDGGLSYNERFF; cdr3_nt: TGTGCCAGCAGCCAAGATGGGGGTCTTTCCTACAATGAGCGGTTCTTC
clone_size: -; v_call: TRBV7-9; j_call: TRBJ2-7; d_call: TRBD2; cdr3_aa: CASSLRGTSGNYEQYF; cdr3_nt: TGTGCCAGCAGCTTACGCGGGACTAGCGGGAACTACGAGCAGTACTTC
clone_size: -; v_call: TRBV28; j_call: TRBJ1-6; d_call: -; cdr3_aa: CASNYRELDNPPLHF; cdr3_nt: TGTGCCAGCAATTACAGGGAATTGGATAATCCACCCCTCCACTTT
clone_size: -; v_call: TRBV6-4; j_call: TRBJ2-7; d_call: TRBD1; cdr3_aa: CASNNFPPGQGTWEQYF; cdr3_nt: TGTGCCAGCAACAACTTCCCTCCGGGACAGGGGACTTGGGAGCAGTACTTC
clone_size: -; v_call: TRBV20-1; j_call: TRBJ2-3; d_call: -; cdr3_aa: CSALDGRRYTDTQYF; cdr3_nt: TGCAGTGCCTTGGACGGGAGAAGGTACACAGATACGCAGTATTTT
clone_size: -; v_call: TRBV7-2; j_call: TRBJ1-5; d_call: -; cdr3_aa: CASSLAEGNNQPQHF; cdr3_nt: TGTGCCAGCAGCTTAGCAGAGGGGAACAATCAGCCCCAGCATTTT
clone_size: many; v_call: TRBV20-1; j_call: TRBJ2-5; d_call: -; cdr3_aa: CSARQGPRETQYF; cdr3_nt: TGCAGTGCTAGACAGGGGCCTCGGGAGACCCAGTACTTC
clone_size: -; v_call: TRBV29-1; j_call: TRBJ1-5; d_call: -; cdr3_aa: CSVRSGRVGQPQHF; cdr3_nt: TGCAGCGTTAGATCCGGCAGGGTTGGGCAGCCCCAGCATTTT
clone_size: few; v_call: TRBV6-6; j_call: TRBJ2-7; d_call: -; cdr3_aa: CASSYFHEQYF; cdr3_nt: TGTGCCAGCAGTTACTTCCACGAGCAGTACTTC
clone_size: -; v_call: TRBV7-3; j_call: TRBJ2-3; d_call: TRBD2; cdr3_aa: CASSLSKRGSTDTQYF; cdr3_nt: TGTGCCAGCAGCTTAAGTAAGCGGGGGAGCACAGATACGCAGTATTTT
clone_size: -; v_call: TRBV10-1; j_call: TRBJ2-7; d_call: -; cdr3_aa: CASSDYSYEQYF; cdr3_nt: TGCGCCAGCAGTGACTACTCCTACGAGCAGTACTTC